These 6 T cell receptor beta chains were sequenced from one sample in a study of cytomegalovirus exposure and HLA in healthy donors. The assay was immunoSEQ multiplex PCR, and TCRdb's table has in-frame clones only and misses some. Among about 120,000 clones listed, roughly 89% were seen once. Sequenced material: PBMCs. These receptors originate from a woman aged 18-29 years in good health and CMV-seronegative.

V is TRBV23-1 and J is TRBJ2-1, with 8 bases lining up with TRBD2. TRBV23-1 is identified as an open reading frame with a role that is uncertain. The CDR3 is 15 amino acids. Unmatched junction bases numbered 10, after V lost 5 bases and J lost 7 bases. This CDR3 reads CASSAPGTSLNEQFF. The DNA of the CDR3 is TGCGCCAGCAGTGCTCCCGGGACTAGTCTAAATGAGCAGTTCTTC.

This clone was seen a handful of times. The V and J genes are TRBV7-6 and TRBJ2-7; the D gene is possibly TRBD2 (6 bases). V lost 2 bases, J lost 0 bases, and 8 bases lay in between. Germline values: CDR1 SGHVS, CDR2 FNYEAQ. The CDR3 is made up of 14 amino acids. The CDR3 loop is CASSLIGSSYEQYF. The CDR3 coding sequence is TGTGCCAGCAGCTTAATCGGGAGCTCCTACGAGCAGTACTTC.

This CDR3 reads CASSLGLAQTYEQYF. The CDR3 region has the DNA TGCGCCAGCAGCTTGGGGCTAGCTCAAACCTACGAGCAGTACTTC. This chain joins TRBV5-1 and TRBJ2-7; tentatively, D is TRBD2 (5 bases). Germline CDR1 reads SGHRS; CDR2 reads YFSETQ. With 0 bases removed from V and 2 bases from J, the gap between germline ends came to 12 bases. This CDR3 is built from 15 residues.

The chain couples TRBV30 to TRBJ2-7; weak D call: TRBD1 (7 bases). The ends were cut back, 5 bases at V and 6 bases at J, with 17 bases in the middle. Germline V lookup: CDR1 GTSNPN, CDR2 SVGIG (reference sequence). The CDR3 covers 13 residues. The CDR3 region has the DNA TGTGCCTGGGCAGGGGGGTTTGGGGGCGAGCAGTACTTC. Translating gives CAWAGGFGGEQYF.

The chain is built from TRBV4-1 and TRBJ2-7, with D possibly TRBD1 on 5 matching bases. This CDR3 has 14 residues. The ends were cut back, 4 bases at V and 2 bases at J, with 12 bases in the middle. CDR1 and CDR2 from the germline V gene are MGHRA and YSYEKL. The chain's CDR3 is CASSLLTDTYEQYF. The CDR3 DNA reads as TGCGCCAGCAGCCTACTGACAGATACCTACGAGCAGTACTTC.

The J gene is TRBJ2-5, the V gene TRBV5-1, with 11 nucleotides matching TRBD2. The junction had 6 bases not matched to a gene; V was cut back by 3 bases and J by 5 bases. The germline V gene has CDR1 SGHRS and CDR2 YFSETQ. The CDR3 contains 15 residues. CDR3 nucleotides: TGCGCCAGCAGCTACGGGACTAGCGGTGGGGAGACCCAGTACTTC. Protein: CASSYGTSGGETQYF.